A single sample gave rise to the 17 T cell receptor beta chains below, sequenced in a study of cytomegalovirus exposure and HLA in healthy donors. The study ran its PCR with 60 Vbeta and 13 Jbeta primers. Sequenced by immunoSEQ multiplex PCR; TCRdb stores in-frame clones only, minus some. Among 100,000 to 150,000 clones listed, 70% to 85% were seen once. Sequencing was done on a sample of PBMCs. The receptors shown here come from a woman in her forties or fifties in good health and CMV-seronegative.

Only one count was recorded for this clone. The sample contains more than one DNA sequence encoding this CDR3. The chain is built from TRBV28 and TRBJ1-2, with D unclear. The CDR3 sequence is 15 residues long. Germline V gene sequence: CDR1 MDHEN, CDR2 SYDVKM. Trimming took off 5 bases at V and 4 bases at J, with 17 bases between the two ends. The CDR3 sequence: CASSETGTVIYGYTF. The CDR3, as DNA: TGTGCCAGCAGTGAAACCGGAACAGTTATCTATGGCTACACCTTC.

This chain joins TRBV25-1 and TRBJ1-1, with D tentatively TRBD1 (5 bases). Deletions cut 1 base from V and 9 bases from J, with 15 bases between. Germline V gives CDR1 MGHDK, CDR2 SYGVNS. The CDR3 is made up of 14 amino acids. The CDR3 spells CASSEFFGGSQAFF. CDR3 nucleotides: TGTGCCAGCAGTGAATTTTTCGGGGGGTCTCAAGCTTTCTTT.

This chain links TRBV2 with TRBJ1-5; the D gene is possibly TRBD1 (6 bases). Germline V lookup: CDR1 SNHLY, CDR2 FYNNEI. The CDR3 contains 12 residues. The V end lost 7 bases, the J end lost 6 bases, and 10 bases lay between the germline ends. The CDR3 DNA reads as TGTGCCAGCAAAAGGGGGTCTCAGCCCCAGCATTTT. It encodes CASKRGSQPQHF.

The genes are TRBV7-8 and TRBJ2-7, with unresolved D. V was shortened by 1 base and J by 3 bases, with 4 bases between the two germline ends. Per the germline V gene, CDR1 is SGHVS and CDR2 is FQNEAQ. This CDR3 has 12 amino acids. The CDR3 reads CASSLVRYEQYF. The CDR3 coding sequence is TGTGCCAGCAGCTTAGTCCGCTACGAGCAGTACTTC.

The chain couples TRBV7-2 to TRBJ2-5; 7 bases are a match to TRBD2. This CDR3 spans 16 amino acids. After removal of 5 bases from V and 5 bases from J, the junction contained 14 bases not matched to a gene. The germline V gene encodes CDR1 SGHTA and CDR2 FQGNSA. For the CDR3, the DNA is TGTGCCAGCAGCAGACGCGGGAGTGGGGCTTTGGAGACCCAGTACTTC. Its protein product is CASSRRGSGALETQYF.

The chain uses TRBV7-8 and TRBJ1-4; D is undetermined. Germline assignment: CDR1 SGHVS and CDR2 FQNEAQ. V lost 8 bases and J lost 6, with 19 bases in between. The CDR3 consists of 15 residues. The CDR3 sequence is CASSLDWSPDEKLFF. In DNA, the CDR3 is TGTGCCAGCTCCCTGGACTGGAGTCCGGATGAAAAACTGTTTTTT.

The rearrangement links TRBV29-1 to TRBJ1-1; D possibly corresponds to TRBD1 (5 bases). V was shortened by 3 bases and J by 0 bases, with 8 bases between the two germline ends. The CDR3 totals 13 residues. Germline V gives CDR1 SQVTM, CDR2 ANQGSEA. The CDR3 is CSVEQTVNTEAFF. CDR3 in DNA: TGCAGCGTTGAGCAGACAGTGAACACTGAAGCTTTCTTT.

This clone was recorded only once. The V gene is TRBV4-1, the J gene TRBJ2-1, with 7 bases that match TRBD2. The CDR3 is 16 amino acids. After removal of 1 base from V and 9 bases from J, the junction contained 12 bases not matched to a gene. Germline V gene data show CDR1 as MGHRA and CDR2 as YSYEKL. The CDR3 nucleotides are TGCGCCAGCAGCCAAGCAAGGTCCGGGACTAACAGTGAGCAGTTCTTC. This sequence encodes CASSQARSGTNSEQFF.

The chain recombines TRBV7-9 with TRBJ2-1; 13 bases are shared with TRBD2. This CDR3 comprises 17 residues. The trim removed 1 base at V and 9 bases at J, leaving 9 bases unmatched. The germline gives CDR1 SEHNR, CDR2 FQNEAQ (reference sequence). Here the CDR3 DNA reads TGTGCCAGCAGCTTAGTATCCGGGACTAGCGGGATCACTGAGCAGTTCTTC. This codes for CASSLVSGTSGITEQFF.

The chain carries TRBV7-3 and TRBJ1-1; D is perhaps TRBD1 (6 bases). Trimming took 5 bases from V and 3 from J, leaving 10 bases between them. The CDR3 totals 13 residues. Germline loops: CDR1 SGHTA, CDR2 FQGTGA. CDR3 residues: CASSPQGYTEAFF. The CDR3 DNA reads as TGTGCCAGCAGCCCACAGGGTTACACTGAAGCTTTCTTT.

This clone was recorded once. This sequence joins TRBV4-2 and TRBJ2-7; D is possibly TRBD1 (5 bases). V was shortened by 0 bases and J by 3 bases, with 9 bases between the two germline ends. Germline V gives CDR1 LGHNA, CDR2 YNFKEQ. The CDR3 is 14 residues long. The CDR3 nucleotides are TGTGCCAGCAGCCAAGATCGGCAGGGCTACGAGCAGTACTTC. Translated: CASSQDRQGYEQYF.

This chain links TRBV28 with TRBJ1-3; D may be TRBD1 (5 bases). This CDR3 has 14 amino acids. V was pared by 7 bases and J by 2 bases, with 12 bases between. CDR1 is MDHEN and CDR2 is SYDVKM in the germline V gene. CDR3 sequence reads: CASNQGGTGNTIYF. The CDR3 coding sequence is TGTGCCAGCAACCAGGGAGGGACTGGAAACACCATATATTTT.

The chain combines TRBV4-2 with TRBJ2-7; TRBD2 matches at 8 bases. J lost 3 bases, V lost 4 bases, and 14 bases had no gene match. CDR1 is LGHNA and CDR2 is YNFKEQ in the germline V gene. The CDR3 loop spans 17 amino acids. This CDR3 reads CASSPGGAGGFGYEQYF. The CDR3 bases are TGTGCCAGCAGCCCGGGGGGGGCGGGAGGTTTCGGCTACGAGCAGTACTTC.

This clone was seen a handful of times. This chain connects TRBV28 to TRBJ1-5; D not certain. CDR3 size: 15 residues. The germline CDR1 and CDR2 sequences are MDHEN and SYDVKM. V lost 2 bases to trimming and J lost 2 bases, with 10 bases between them. CDR3 in amino acids: CASSLPVVGNQPQHF. CDR3 in DNA: TGTGCCAGCAGTTTACCGGTGGTTGGCAATCAGCCCCAGCATTTT.

The chain employs TRBV28 and TRBJ2-3; possible D gene TRBD1, 6 bases. Per germline, CDR1 MDHEN and CDR2 SYDVKM. The CDR3 extends over 16 amino acids. Between the trimmed V and J ends, which lost 6 bases and 0 bases, there was a span of 16 bases. CDR3 region: CASRLSGVPSTDTQYF. Written as DNA, the CDR3 is TGTGCCAGCAGGCTCTCAGGGGTGCCTAGCACAGATACGCAGTATTTT.

The rearrangement joins TRBV4-2 to TRBJ2-3; 13 positions agree with TRBD2. The CDR3 runs to 19 residues. Looked up from germline, CDR1 is LGHNA and CDR2 is YNFKEQ. Trimming cost V 2 bases and J 5 bases; bases outside gene matches: 13. The CDR3 DNA is TGTGCCAGCAGCCAATTACCCACTAGCGGGAGGGCCTCAGGAGATACGCAGTATTTT. Protein: CASSQLPTSGRASGDTQYF.

This chain joins TRBV28 and TRBJ2-7, with D tentatively TRBD1 (6 bases). Germline V CDR1 and CDR2: MDHEN, SYDVKM. This CDR3 region has 11 residues. Trimming took 3 bases from V and 12 from J, leaving 12 bases between them. CDR3 in DNA: TGTGCCAGCAGTTTCATCACAGGGACGTACTTC. Translating it yields CASSFITGTYF.